The TCR beta chain under discussion was sequenced for a study of T cells after yellow fever vaccination. CDR3 length equals 15 residues. The ends lost 5 bases at V and 2 bases at J; junction bases unmatched: 6. The sample holds a few counts of this clonotype. Its antigen is unidentified. TCRdb recomputed calls from the 5' RACE reads with MiXCR, one row per CDR3 protein. The sample records approximately 510,000 distinct CDR3 sequences, 21% being singletons. General observations from the study: Post-booster repertoires contained most primary-vaccination clones again (about 95% CD4, about 90% CD8).

The gene calls are TRBV12-3 or TRBV12-4 and TRBJ2-3, with TRBD2 identical over 8 bases. This receptor was obtained from a man between 18 and 35 years old who received the YFV17D yellow fever vaccine. The source was PBMCs, collected approximately 22 days after the first yellow fever vaccination. The CDR3 coding sequence is TGTGCCAGCAGTGAAAGCGGGGGCCACACAGATACGCAGTATTTT. Its protein is CASSESGGHTDTQYF.